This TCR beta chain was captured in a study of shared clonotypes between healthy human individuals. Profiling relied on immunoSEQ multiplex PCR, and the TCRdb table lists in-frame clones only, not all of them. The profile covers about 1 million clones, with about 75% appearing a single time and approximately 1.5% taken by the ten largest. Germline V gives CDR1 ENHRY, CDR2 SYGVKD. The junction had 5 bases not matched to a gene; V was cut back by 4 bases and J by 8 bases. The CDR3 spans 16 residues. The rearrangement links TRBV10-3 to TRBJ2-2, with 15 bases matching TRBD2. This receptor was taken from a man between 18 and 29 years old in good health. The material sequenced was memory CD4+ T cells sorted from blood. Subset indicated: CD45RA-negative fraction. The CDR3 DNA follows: TGTGCCATCAGTGGGACTAGCGGGAGGGCCGCTGGGGAGCTGTTTTTT. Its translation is CAISGTSGRAAGELFF.